The source of this T cell receptor beta chain is a study of blood T cell repertoires in COVID-19. The overall study: COVID-19 samples collected from the United States, Italy and Spain covered acute and convalescent phases. In each case, the material was cDNA or gDNA derived from T cells, B-cell-depleted T cells, or PBMCs.

Losses at the gene ends were 4 bases for V and 8 bases for J; bases not matched to a gene: 8. The CDR3 is 13 amino acids. Germline V gene sequence: CDR1 GTSNPN, CDR2 SVGIG (reference sequence). The authors' processing: Estimation of nucleated cell counts was performed using reference gene primer amplification. Measured with immunoSEQ multiplex PCR; TCRdb has only the in-frame clones, and not every one. V and J calls plus clone size are reproduced from that table; the DNA served to infer D and trimming. The sample lists roughly 100,000 clones, about 79% occurring once. Sequencing used peripheral blood. This receptor was identified in a woman of 80 years or more with active or convalescent COVID-19. The chain links TRBV30 to TRBJ1-2, with TRBD1 identical over 9 bases. The CDR3 bases are TGTGCCTGGACTTACCGGGACAGGGAAGGCTACACCTTC. It codes for CAWTYRDREGYTF.